This T cell receptor (beta chain) stems from a study of T cells in Graves' hyperthyroidism and ophthalmopathy. TCR beta CDR3 region amplification was performed from RNA transcripts. The study used the HTBI primer set for a first-round RT-PCR of the TCR CDR3. TCRdb analysed the multiplex PCR reads with MiXCR anew, one entry per CDR3 protein. In the table there are nearly 750,000 distinct CDR3 sequences, 35% of which are singletons. Regarding the study as a whole: In the blood, most expanded thyroid clonotypes above 0.001 appeared as well. From stable hyperthyroidism, ophthalmopathy was set apart by a 13 V-J model.

Losses at the gene ends were 2 bases for V and 2 bases for J; bases not matched to a gene: 6. Germline assignment: CDR1 DFQATT and CDR2 SNEGSKA (reference sequence). The CDR3 has 15 amino acids. In the case of this clonotype: The antigen is undetermined. A read error is possible here, since a much larger clone lies one base away.

V and J are TRBV20-1 and TRBJ2-7; 10 bases fit TRBD1. This sequence was found in a middle-aged woman with Graves' hyperthyroidism. Material: blood. Written as DNA, the CDR3 is TGCAGTGCTAGATCTACCGGACAGGGGGCCTACGAGCAGTACTTC. Protein: CSARSTGQGAYEQYF.